These 14 T cell receptor beta chains originate from one sample sequenced in a study of T-cell reconstitution after alpha-beta-depleted transplantation in children. Unique molecular identifiers were incorporated when the TCRbeta library was constructed. TCRdb passed the PCR reads through MiXCR, listing each CDR3 protein once. The sample comprises around 580,000 distinct CDR3 sequences, 23% of which are singletons, and less than 15% rests with the top ten. The input for sequencing was PBMCs, mostly from graft donor cells, taken 360 days after TCRalphabeta/CD19-depleted stem cell transplant. These TCRs come from a boy under two years old who had a stem cell transplant for acute myeloid leukemia, so the T cells may come from the graft donor.

This clonotype has only a few counts. The rearrangement joins TRBV24-1 to TRBJ2-1; no clear D gene. Germline V gene lookup returns CDR1 KGHDR and CDR2 SFDVKD. V lost 9 bases, J lost 6 bases, and 20 bases lay in between. The CDR3 length is 15 residues. The chain's CDR3 is CATENAFSAPNEQFF. Here the CDR3 DNA reads TGTGCCACCGAAAACGCATTCTCTGCCCCCAATGAGCAGTTCTTC.

This clonotype was observed a handful of times. The rearrangement uses TRBV12-3 or TRBV12-4 and TRBJ1-3; D unclear. Trimming shortened V by 6 bases and J by 4 bases, and 19 bases separated the two germline ends. This CDR3 contains 16 residues. In nucleotides, the CDR3 is TGTGCCAGCAGCCGTAGCCTCTGGAGGACCGGAAACACCATATATTTT. It yields the protein CASSRSLWRTGNTIYF.

The CDR3 sequence is CSARSRKTYEQYV. The CDR3 region has the DNA TGCAGTGCTAGGAGCCGGAAAACCTACGAGCAGTACGTC. The rearrangement uses TRBV20-1 and TRBJ2-7; no firm D call. CDR1 and CDR2 from the germline V gene are DFQATT and SNEGSKA (reference sequence). The CDR3 covers 13 residues. V was pared by 3 bases and J by 2 bases, with 11 bases between.

This clonotype occurred a few times. The gene calls are TRBV18 and TRBJ2-1, with TRBD1 matching 7 bases. The length of the CDR3 is 15 residues. From germline, CDR1 is KGHSH and CDR2 LQKENI. After removal of 4 bases from V and 3 bases from J, the junction contained 6 bases not matched to a gene. The CDR3 loop reads CASSQTGEFYNEQFF. CDR3 nucleotide sequence: TGTGCCAGCTCACAAACAGGGGAATTCTACAATGAGCAGTTCTTC.

This clonotype was detected only a few times. The chain couples TRBV5-1 to TRBJ2-6; possibly TRBD2 for D (7 bases). The CDR3 runs 18 residues. The germline V gene encodes CDR1 SGHRS and CDR2 YFSETQ. The V gene lost 1 base and the J gene lost 3 bases, with 17 bases spanning the gap. Here the CDR3 DNA reads TGCGCCAGCAGCTTGCCCCGCGCGGGGGCGCGTGGGGCCAACGTCCTGACTTTC. Protein: CASSLPRAGARGANVLTF.

The table lists this clonotype with many counts. The chain employs TRBV25-1 and TRBJ2-7; tentative D call: TRBD2 (5 bases). Germline lookup yields CDR1 MGHDK and CDR2 SYGVNS. V lost 3 bases and J lost 3, with 9 bases in between. The CDR3 is 13 residues long. The CDR3 bases are TGTGCCAGCAGTGAGGACTCCTACTACGAGCAGTACTTC. Translation: CASSEDSYYEQYF.

Many counts were recorded for this clonotype. The chain links TRBV20-1 to TRBJ1-5; 10 bases are shared with TRBD1. CDR1 and CDR2 from the germline V gene are DFQATT and SNEGSKA (reference sequence). The CDR3 covers 17 residues. J lost 6 bases, V lost 0 bases, and 11 bases had no gene match. The DNA of the CDR3 is TGCAGTGCTAGAGATTCCGGACAGGGGGTTTGGAGTCAGCCCCAGCATTTT. Translating gives CSARDSGQGVWSQPQHF.

The rearrangement uses TRBV20-1 and TRBJ2-7; D is perhaps TRBD1 (6 bases). The germline CDR1 and CDR2 sequences are DFQATT and SNEGSKA (reference sequence). The CDR3 runs 14 residues. V shed 6 bases and J shed 3 bases, with 18 bases lying between them. The CDR3 spells CSARPTGSHYEQYV. CDR3 bases: TGCAGTGCCAGACCGACAGGTAGCCACTACGAGCAGTACGTC.

This clonotype was detected only a few times. This chain links TRBV6-5 with TRBJ1-2; no reliable D call. Per the germline V gene, CDR1 is MNHEY and CDR2 is SVGAGI. The V end was cut by 0 bases, the J end by 8 bases, with 16 bases between. The CDR3 is 15 residues long. CDR3: CASSYSEDAVWGYTF. Here the CDR3 DNA reads TGTGCCAGCAGTTACTCGGAGGATGCCGTTTGGGGCTACACCTTC.

Ten or more counts support this clonotype. The chain links TRBV14 to TRBJ2-5; D may be TRBD1 (6 bases). CDR3 size: 13 residues. From germline, CDR1 is SGHDN and CDR2 FVKESK. Trimming removed 1 base at V and 4 bases at J, with 7 bases between. CDR3 nucleotide sequence: TGTGCCAGCAGCCAAGCAGGGGTAGAGACCCAGTACTTC. Translated: CASSQAGVETQYF.

This clonotype turned up a few times. The V gene is TRBV2, the J gene TRBJ2-2; TRBD2 matches at 11 bases. CDR3 size: 15 residues. V lost 8 bases to trimming and J lost 0 bases; unmatched junction nucleotides: 2. Germline CDR1 reads SNHLY; CDR2 reads FYNNEI. The CDR3 loop reads CASGGLAANTGELFF. In nucleotides, the CDR3 is TGTGCCAGCGGGGGACTAGCGGCGAACACCGGGGAGCTGTTTTTT.

V is TRBV2 and J is TRBJ1-1, with D unclear. The CDR3 is 12 residues long. Per the germline V gene, CDR1 is SNHLY and CDR2 is FYNNEI. V lost 8 bases and J 6 bases, leaving 13 bases between the germline ends. The CDR3 is CASLPVSAEAFF. CDR3 DNA sequence: TGTGCCAGCCTACCCGTTTCGGCTGAAGCTTTCTTT.

There are many counts of this clonotype. The rearrangement uses TRBV29-1 and TRBJ2-5; maybe TRBD1 (6 bases). Trimming removed 6 bases from V and 0 bases from J, with 8 bases in between. Germline-derived CDR1 and CDR2 are SQVTM and ANQGSEA. The CDR3 totals 12 residues. DNA of the CDR3: TGCAGCGTCGGACAGAACCAAGAGACCCAGTACTTC. The encoded protein is CSVGQNQETQYF.

The rearrangement links TRBV9 to TRBJ2-3; possible D gene TRBD2, 5 bases. The CDR3 is made up of 15 amino acids. The germline gives CDR1 SGDLS, CDR2 YYNGEE. V shed 0 bases and J shed 6 bases, with 14 bases lying between them. The CDR3 loop reads CASSVGLARLDTQYF. The CDR3 DNA is TGTGCCAGCAGCGTAGGGCTAGCCCGGCTCGATACGCAGTATTTT.